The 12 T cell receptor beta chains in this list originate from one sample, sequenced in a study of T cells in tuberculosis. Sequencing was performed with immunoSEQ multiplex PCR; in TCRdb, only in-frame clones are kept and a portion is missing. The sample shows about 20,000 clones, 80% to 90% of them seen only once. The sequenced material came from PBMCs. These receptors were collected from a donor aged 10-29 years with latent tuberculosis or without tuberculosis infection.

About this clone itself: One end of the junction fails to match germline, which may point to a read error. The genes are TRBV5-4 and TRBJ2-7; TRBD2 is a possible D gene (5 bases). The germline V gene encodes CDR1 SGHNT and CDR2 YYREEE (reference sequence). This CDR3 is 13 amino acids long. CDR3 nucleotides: TGTGCCAGTAGCTTGGACTTGAGCCACGAGCAGTACTTC. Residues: CASSLDLSHEQYF.

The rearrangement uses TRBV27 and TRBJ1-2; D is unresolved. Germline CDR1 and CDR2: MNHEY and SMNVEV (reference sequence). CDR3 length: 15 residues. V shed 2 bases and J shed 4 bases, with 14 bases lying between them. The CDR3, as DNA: TGTGCCAGCAGTTTAGCAGGATCGGACTCCTATGGCTACACCTTC. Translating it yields CASSLAGSDSYGYTF.

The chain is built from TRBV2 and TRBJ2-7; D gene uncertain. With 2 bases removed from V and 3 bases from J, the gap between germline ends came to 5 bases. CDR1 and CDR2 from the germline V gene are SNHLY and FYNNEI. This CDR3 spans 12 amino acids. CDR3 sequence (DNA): TGTGCCAGCAGTGAAATATTCTACGAGCAGTACTTC. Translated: CASSEIFYEQYF.

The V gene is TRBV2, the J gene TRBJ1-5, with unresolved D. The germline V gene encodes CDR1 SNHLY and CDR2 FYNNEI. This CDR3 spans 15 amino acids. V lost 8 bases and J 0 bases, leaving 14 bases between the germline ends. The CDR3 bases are TGTGCCAGCCCGGGGAGCGCCTATAGCAATCAGCCCCAGCATTTT. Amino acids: CASPGSAYSNQPQHF.

CDR3: CASSSGQGVGTEAFF. In DNA, the CDR3 is TGTGCCAGCAGTTCCGGACAGGGAGTGGGCACTGAAGCTTTCTTT. The chain combines TRBV6-6 with TRBJ1-1; 8 nucleotides match TRBD1. Germline values: CDR1 MNHNY, CDR2 SVGAGI (reference sequence). This CDR3 has 15 amino acids. After removal of 4 bases from V and 4 bases from J, the junction contained 8 bases not matched to a gene.

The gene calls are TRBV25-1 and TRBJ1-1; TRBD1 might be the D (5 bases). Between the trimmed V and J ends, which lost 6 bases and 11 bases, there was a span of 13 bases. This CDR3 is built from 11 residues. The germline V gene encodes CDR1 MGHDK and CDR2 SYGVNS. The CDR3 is CASSSGSKAFF. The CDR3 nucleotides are TGTGCCAGCAGCTCAGGGTCTAAGGCTTTCTTT.

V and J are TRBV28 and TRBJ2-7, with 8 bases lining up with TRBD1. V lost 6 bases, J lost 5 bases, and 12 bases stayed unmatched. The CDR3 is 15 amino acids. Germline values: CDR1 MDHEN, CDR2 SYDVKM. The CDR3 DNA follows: TGTGCCAGCAGATCATGGACAGGGCAGGTCCACGAGCAGTACTTC. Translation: CASRSWTGQVHEQYF.

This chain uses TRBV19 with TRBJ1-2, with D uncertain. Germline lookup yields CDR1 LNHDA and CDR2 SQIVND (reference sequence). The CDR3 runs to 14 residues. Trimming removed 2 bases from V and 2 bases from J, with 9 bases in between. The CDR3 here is CASSIREANYGYTF. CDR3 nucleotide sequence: TGTGCCAGTAGTATACGGGAGGCGAACTATGGCTACACCTTC.

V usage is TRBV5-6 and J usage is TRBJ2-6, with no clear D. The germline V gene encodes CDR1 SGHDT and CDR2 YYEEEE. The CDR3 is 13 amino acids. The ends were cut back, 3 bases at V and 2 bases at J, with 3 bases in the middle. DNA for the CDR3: TGTGCCAGCAGCTCGGCTGGGGCCAACGTCCTGACTTTC. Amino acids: CASSSAGANVLTF.

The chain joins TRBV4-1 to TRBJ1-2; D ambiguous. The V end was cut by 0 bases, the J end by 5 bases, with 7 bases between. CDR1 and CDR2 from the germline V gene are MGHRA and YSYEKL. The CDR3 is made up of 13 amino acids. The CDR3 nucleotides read TGCGCCAGCAGCCAAGATGCCGGGTATGGCTACACCTTC. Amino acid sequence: CASSQDAGYGYTF.

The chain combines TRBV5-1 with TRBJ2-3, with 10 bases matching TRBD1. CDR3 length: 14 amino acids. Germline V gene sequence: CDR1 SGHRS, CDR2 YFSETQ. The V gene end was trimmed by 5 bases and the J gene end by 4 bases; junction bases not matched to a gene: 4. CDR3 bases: TGCGCCAGCAGGCCGACAGGGGGCGCAGATACGCAGTATTTT. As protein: CASRPTGGADTQYF. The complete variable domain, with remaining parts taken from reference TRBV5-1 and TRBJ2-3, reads KAGVTQTPRYLIKTRGQQVTLSCSPISGHRSVSWYQQTPGQGLQFLFEYFSETQRNKGNFPGRFSGRQFSNSRSEMNVSTLELGDSALYLCASRPTGGADTQYFGPGTRLTVL.

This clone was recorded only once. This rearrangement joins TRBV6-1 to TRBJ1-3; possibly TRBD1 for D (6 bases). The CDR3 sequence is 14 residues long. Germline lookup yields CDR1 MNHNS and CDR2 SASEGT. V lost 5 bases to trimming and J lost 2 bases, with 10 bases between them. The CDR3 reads CASSPGHPGNTIYF. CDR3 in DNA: TGTGCCAGCAGTCCGGGACACCCTGGAAACACCATATATTTT.